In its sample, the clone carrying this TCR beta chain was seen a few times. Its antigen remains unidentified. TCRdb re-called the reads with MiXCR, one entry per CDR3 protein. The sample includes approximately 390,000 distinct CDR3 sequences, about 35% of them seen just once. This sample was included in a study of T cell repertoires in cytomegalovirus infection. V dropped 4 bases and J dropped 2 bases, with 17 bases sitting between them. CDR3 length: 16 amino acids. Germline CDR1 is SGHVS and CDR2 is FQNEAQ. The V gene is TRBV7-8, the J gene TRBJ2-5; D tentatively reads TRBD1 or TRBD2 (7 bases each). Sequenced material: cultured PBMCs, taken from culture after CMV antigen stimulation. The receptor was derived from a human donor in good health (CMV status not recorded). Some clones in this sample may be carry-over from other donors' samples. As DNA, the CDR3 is TGTGCCAGCAGCTCCCCAGGGGGGGTAGCTCAAGAGACCCAGTACTTC. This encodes CASSSPGGVAQETQYF. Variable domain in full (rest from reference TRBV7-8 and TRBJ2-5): GAGVSQSPRYKVAKRGQDVALRCDPISGHVSLFWYQQALGQGPEFLTYFQNEAQLDKSGLPSDRFFAERPEGSVSTLKIQRTQQEDSAVYLCASSSPGGVAQETQYFGPGTRLLVL.